This record looks at one TCR beta chain sequence and its context. This clonotype was detected only once. The antigen it binds to is not known. Base-call qualities are not available, and no considerably larger clone is one nucleotide away. One read gives only weak evidence. The data belong to a study of T cells in Graves' hyperthyroidism and ophthalmopathy (dated by TCRdb to the late 2010s). Notes on the research overall: Peripheral blood samples were taken at initial diagnosis, before any treatment was given. TCR V-J signatures able to tell the groups apart were searched for in a discovery cohort of approximately 95 patients, of whom roughly 42 had Graves' ophthalmopathy and 55 to 60 had stable Graves' hyperthyroidism. Prospective prediction of ophthalmopathy was tested in an independent validation cohort consisting of some 18 hyperthyroidism patients and more than 15 patients who later progressed to ophthalmopathy. The 100 discovery patients were randomly divided into training and test sets at a 7:3 ratio. In addition, the study compared T-cell repertoires in thyroid tissue and in blood from about 6 Graves' hyperthyroidism patients. After sampling, hyperthyroidism patients received methimazole starting at 30 mg daily, and ophthalmopathy patients received high-dose intravenous methylprednisolone. TCR Vbeta CDR3 sequencing of 120 to 150 peripheral blood samples (43 ophthalmopathy, around 80 hyperthyroidism and 17 progressor patients) is reported in the paper. Study-wide findings and limitations: During validation, the model predicted progression to ophthalmopathy a median of about 6.5 months ahead of onset, with around 70% sensitivity and 72.22% specificity. A model built on a 13 V-J signature distinguished ophthalmopathy from stable hyperthyroidism, reaching roughly 88% sensitivity and 81.08% specificity in cross-validation and 80%/75% in testing. No statistical method was used to fix the sample size in advance, and group allocation was not hidden from the investigators. Most expanded thyroid clonotypes (frequency above 0.001) were also detected in blood, suggesting blood repertoires may reflect thyroid immune responses.

Trimming takes 3 bases from V and 1 base from J, and the germline ends sit 13 bases apart. The CDR3 contains 15 residues, cysteine and phenylalanine counted. The CDR3 DNA has 45 bases and is translated from base 1. Reading the germline V gene gives CDR1 SGHAT and CDR2 FQNNGV. Graves' hyperthyroidism was defined as stable when no progression to ophthalmopathy occurred over 18 months of follow-up. The hyperthyroidism patients were between 18 and 65 years old and newly diagnosed, with a disease duration of less than 2 months. Any patient with an uncontrolled infection, another autoimmune disease, pregnancy or lactation was excluded. Diagnoses were based on clinical symptoms, serum thyroxine and TRAb, thyroid ultrasound and orbital computed tomography. PBMCs were isolated from more than 8 ml of fresh peripheral blood by Ficoll-Paque density gradient centrifugation. Trizol reagent was used to extract total RNA, and RNA quality was then checked on an Agilent 2100 Bioanalyzer.

TCR beta CDR3 regions were amplified from RNA transcripts. A first-round RT-PCR of the TCR CDR3 used the HTBI primer set with the Qiagen OneStep RT-PCR kit. Libraries were constructed in a second round of multiplex PCR, after which size selection and purification were performed. Paired-end sequencing of the libraries was performed with 100 bp reads on an Illumina HiSeq2000. Per the source publication's procedure: SOAPnuke was used to process the raw data, removing reads that contained adapters or uncalled bases, had a mean Phred below 15, or lacked an exact match to the constant primer or identifier. High-quality paired reads were merged using COPE v1.2.5, and each unique nucleotide sequence was defined as a clonotype. MiTCR v1.1 was used to align clonotypes to the IMGT TRBV, TRBD and TRBJ reference segments. The analysis was restricted to V-J combinations with a frequency above 0.0001, which together covered about 99% of the repertoires. The TCS score was defined as the ratio of F50 (clonal expansion) to E x V (chaos), calculated using BLOSUM62-based TCRdist between CDR3 peptides within each V-J. Welch's t-statistics and random forest reduced fewer than 550 V-J features to about 12, which were used in a naive Bayes classifier (R e1071). The Morisita-Horn index was used to measure how similar the thyroid and blood repertoires were. TCRdb cleaned the public reads at Q25 with fastp, built clones with MiXCR and kept in-frame beta chains. Every entry covers one CDR3 protein and lists the most common genes and DNA from its rows. The V and J calls, along with clone size, are taken from TCRdb and not from the paper's own processing. Here the sample has roughly 710,000 distinct CDR3 sequences; around a third occur a single time. Roughly 30% of the sample is taken by the ten largest.

The sample consisted of blood. This receptor was taken from a middle-aged woman with Graves' hyperthyroidism. The V and J segments used are TRBV11-2 and TRBJ2-7; the D gene is possibly TRBD2, with 6 bases matching. The DNA sequence is as follows: TGTGCCAGCAGCTTTGGATTTGCGGGATCCTACGAGCAGTACTTC. The encoded protein is CASSFGFAGSYEQYF.